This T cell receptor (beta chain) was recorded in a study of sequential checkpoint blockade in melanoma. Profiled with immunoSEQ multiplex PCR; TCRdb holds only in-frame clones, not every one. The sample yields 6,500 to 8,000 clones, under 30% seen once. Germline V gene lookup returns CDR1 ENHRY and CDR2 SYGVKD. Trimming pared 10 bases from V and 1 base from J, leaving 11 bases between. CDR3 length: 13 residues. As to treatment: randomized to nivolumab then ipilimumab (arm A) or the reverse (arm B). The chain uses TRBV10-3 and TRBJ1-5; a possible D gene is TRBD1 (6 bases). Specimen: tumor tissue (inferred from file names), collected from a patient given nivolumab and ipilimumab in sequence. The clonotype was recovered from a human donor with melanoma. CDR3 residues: CASVGASNQPQHF. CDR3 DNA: TGTGCCAGCGTGGGGGCAAGCAATCAGCCCCAGCATTTT.